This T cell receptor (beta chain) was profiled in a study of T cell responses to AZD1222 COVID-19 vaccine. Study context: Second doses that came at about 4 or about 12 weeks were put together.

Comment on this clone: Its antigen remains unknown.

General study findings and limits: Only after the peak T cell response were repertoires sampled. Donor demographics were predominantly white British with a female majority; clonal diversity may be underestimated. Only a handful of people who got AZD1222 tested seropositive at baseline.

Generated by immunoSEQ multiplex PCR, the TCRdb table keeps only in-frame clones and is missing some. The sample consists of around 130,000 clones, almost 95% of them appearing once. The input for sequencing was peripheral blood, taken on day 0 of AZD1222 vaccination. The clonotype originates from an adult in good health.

The CDR3, as DNA: TGTGCCAGTTCATTAACAGGGTCCTACAATGAGCAGTTCTTC. As protein: CASSLTGSYNEQFF. The V and J genes are TRBV14 and TRBJ2-1, with TRBD1 as a possible D gene (6 bases). Germline loops: CDR1 SGHDN, CDR2 FVKESK. This CDR3 region has 14 residues. Trimming pared 9 bases from V and 1 base from J, leaving 13 bases between.